These 4 T cell receptor beta chains were all obtained from the same sample, sequenced in a study of blood T cells in healthy people across ages. With a J-beta primer mix and a sample-barcoded 5' primer, a second PCR ran roughly 6 to 11 cycles. TCRdb re-called the 5' RACE reads with MiXCR, one entry per CDR3 protein. The sample gives 1 million or so distinct CDR3 sequences, under 30% of which show up once; 0.75% is in the top ten. The sample was also linked to a second study, of T cells of mothers and their children.

What was sequenced was blood. The origin of the receptors is a girl aged 2 to 10 in good health.

J is TRBJ1-5 and V is TRBV3-1; D not certain. The V end was cut by 4 bases, the J end by 2 bases, with 9 bases between. Germline CDR1 reads LGHDT; CDR2 reads YNNKEL (reference sequence). This CDR3 region has 14 residues. The CDR3, as DNA: TGTGCCAGCAGCCGGGCCGCCGGCAATCAGCCCCAGCATTTT. This translates into CASSRAAGNQPQHF.

V is TRBV5-5 and J is TRBJ2-5; 11 nucleotides align to TRBD2. From germline, CDR1 is SGHKS and CDR2 YYEKEE (reference sequence). CDR3 length: 17 amino acids. V was pared by 4 bases and J by 1 base, with 9 bases of the junction left unmatched. CDR3 DNA sequence: TGTGCCAGCAGCCTACAGGTTCTAGCGGGGGGCCAAGAGACCCAGTACTTC. Translation gives CASSLQVLAGGQETQYF.

This clonotype came up many times. The chain carries TRBV29-1 and TRBJ1-4; D is unclear. The germline V and J ends were trimmed by 6 bases and 8 bases, with 28 bases remaining between them. Germline assignment: CDR1 SQVTM and CDR2 ANQGSEA. This CDR3 contains 17 residues. Written as DNA, the CDR3 is TGCAGCGTGGATGGCCTGGAGGGAACTCCGTCCGGGGAAAAACTGTTTTTT. Amino acids: CSVDGLEGTPSGEKLFF.

The rearrangement joins TRBV7-2 to TRBJ2-5; no clear D gene. V was clipped by 5 bases and J by 1 base, with 14 bases between them. The CDR3 sequence is 15 residues long. Germline CDR1 is SGHTA and CDR2 is FQGNSA. The CDR3 region is CASSRSVRSQETQYF. CDR3 bases: TGTGCCAGCAGCCGCTCAGTGAGATCCCAAGAGACCCAGTACTTC.